One sample yielded the 27 T cell receptor beta chains listed below, sequenced in a study of PD-1 blockade in classical Hodgkin lymphoma. TCRdb's copy holds only in-frame clones and misses some; the assay was immunoSEQ multiplex PCR. The profile shows 99,000 or so clones, around nine tenths of them singletons. Regarding time point: cycle 4 day 1 (C4D1), after less than seven weeks of nivolumab. Every patient experienced relapse after autologous stem cell transplantation, and brentuximab vedotin exposure varied. Sequenced material: peripheral blood mononuclear cells (PBMCs), taken before the fourth cycle of nivolumab. The receptor source for this set is a human donor with classical Hodgkin lymphoma.

The chain joins TRBV4-3 to TRBJ1-1; D is unresolved. Looked up from germline, CDR1 is LGHNA and CDR2 is YSLEER. With 3 bases removed from V and 10 bases from J, the gap between germline ends came to 12 bases. The CDR3 is made up of 12 amino acids. The CDR3 here is CASSQTGARAFF. The DNA for the CDR3 is TGCGCCAGCAGCCAGACCGGAGCAAGAGCTTTCTTT.

This clone was observed a single time. The chain combines TRBV4-1 with TRBJ1-2; D ambiguous. There are 16 residues in the CDR3. The ends were cut back, 0 bases at V and 6 bases at J, with 17 bases in the middle. The germline V gene encodes CDR1 MGHRA and CDR2 YSYEKL. This CDR3 reads CASSQDPIQIAHGYTF. CDR3 nucleotides: TGCGCCAGCAGCCAAGATCCTATCCAGATAGCCCATGGCTACACCTTC.

The V call is TRBV6-1, the J call TRBJ1-2, with a possible D match to TRBD1 (5 bases). V lost 6 bases, J lost 1 base, and 9 bases lay in between. The CDR3 runs 13 residues. CDR1 is MNHNS, CDR2 SASEGT, per germline. The CDR3 is CASRQAVNYGYTF. The CDR3 bases are TGTGCCAGCAGACAGGCAGTTAACTATGGCTACACCTTC.

V and J are TRBV9 and TRBJ2-1; the D is unclear. The V and J ends lost 0 bases and 6 bases respectively, with 10 bases between them. CDR1 is SGDLS and CDR2 is YYNGEE in the germline V gene. This CDR3 region has 14 residues. CDR3 loop: CASSVVPVGNEQFF. CDR3 DNA sequence: TGTGCCAGCAGCGTAGTGCCTGTCGGCAATGAGCAGTTCTTC.

The gene calls are TRBV4-3 and TRBJ2-1; D gene uncertain. CDR1 is LGHNA and CDR2 is YSLEER in the germline V gene. Trimming removed 4 bases at V and 4 bases at J, with 14 bases between. The CDR3 consists of 15 residues. CDR3 sequence: CASSLRVGIYNEQFF. The CDR3 nucleotides read TGCGCCAGCAGCCTTAGAGTGGGGATATACAATGAGCAGTTCTTC.

The J gene is TRBJ2-5, the V gene TRBV27, with 10 nucleotides matching TRBD2. Germline V gene sequence: CDR1 MNHEY, CDR2 SMNVEV (reference sequence). The trim removed 6 bases at V and 5 bases at J, leaving 9 bases unmatched. The CDR3 consists of 15 residues. CDR3 protein: CASSPSGSLGETQYF. CDR3 coding DNA: TGTGCCAGCAGCCCTAGCGGGAGCTTAGGGGAGACCCAGTACTTC.

This chain joins TRBV19 and TRBJ2-7; TRBD1 matches 7 bases. The CDR3 has 13 residues. V dropped 4 bases and J dropped 3; count of bases not matched to a gene: 3. Germline V lookup: CDR1 LNHDA, CDR2 SQIVND (reference sequence). CDR3 DNA sequence: TGTGCCAGTAGTACCGGGACAGACTACGAGCAGTACTTC. Amino acids: CASSTGTDYEQYF. Full variable domain (outside the CDR3, taken from reference TRBV19 and TRBJ2-7): DGGITQSPKYLFRKEGQNVTLSCEQNLNHDAMYWYRQDPGQGLRLIYYSQIVNDFQKGDIAEGYSVSREKKESFPLTVTSAQKNPTAFYLCASSTGTDYEQYFGPGTRLTVT.

This clone showed up just once. The genes are TRBV11-2 and TRBJ2-5, with 7 bases identical to TRBD2. There are 14 residues in the CDR3. The J segment lost 2 bases and the V segment lost 4 bases, leaving 4 bases of the junction unmatched. CDR1 and CDR2 (germline): SGHAT, FQNNGV. The CDR3 DNA sequence: TGTGCCAGCAGCTGGCTAGCGGAGCAAGAGACCCAGTACTTC. This gives the protein CASSWLAEQETQYF.

V usage is TRBV11-2 and J usage is TRBJ1-4, with D maybe TRBD1 (5 bases). CDR3 length: 17 residues. CDR1 is SGHAT and CDR2 is FQNNGV in the germline V gene. The V end was cut by 5 bases, the J end by 3 bases, with 19 bases between. The CDR3 loop is CASSPWDAGEANEKLFF. The CDR3 nucleotides read TGTGCCAGCAGCCCTTGGGACGCCGGGGAGGCTAATGAAAAACTGTTTTTT.

The chain is built from TRBV11-2 and TRBJ2-5; 7 nucleotides align to TRBD2. Per germline, CDR1 SGHAT and CDR2 FQNNGV. V was clipped by 6 bases and J by 5 bases; unmatched bases: 6. This CDR3 has 13 residues. The CDR3 DNA reads TGTGCCAGCAGTTTCGGGGGGAAGGAGACCCAGTACTTC. Residues: CASSFGGKETQYF.

This sequence joins TRBV5-4 and TRBJ2-1; D perhaps matches TRBD2 (5 bases). This CDR3 is built from 16 residues. Germline V gene lookup returns CDR1 SGHNT and CDR2 YYREEE (reference sequence). Deletions cut 0 bases from V and 2 bases from J, with 12 bases between. The CDR3, as DNA: TGTGCCAGCAGCTTGGTGAGGGCTGCGGCCTACAATGAGCAGTTCTTC. Encoded protein: CASSLVRAAAYNEQFF.

The rearrangement joins TRBV7-6 to TRBJ2-7; 7 nucleotides line up with TRBD2. V shed 2 bases and J 3 bases; nucleotides not matched to a gene: 10. The CDR3 sequence is 16 residues long. Germline V gives CDR1 SGHVS, CDR2 FNYEAQ. The CDR3 DNA reads as TGTGCCAGCAGCTTAAAAGCGGGAACATTATTCTACGAGCAGTACTTC. Its translation is CASSLKAGTLFYEQYF. Together with reference TRBV7-6 and TRBJ2-7, the CDR3 gives the full variable domain: GAGVSQSPRYKVTKRGQDVALRCDPISGHVSLYWYRQALGQGPEFLTYFNYEAQQDKSGLPNDRFSAERPEGSISTLTIQRTEQRDSAMYRCASSLKAGTLFYEQYFGPGTRLTVT.

A single count supports this clone. The chain carries TRBV13 and TRBJ2-4; D gene ambiguous. The germline V gene has CDR1 PRHDT and CDR2 FYEKMQ (reference sequence). This CDR3 is 12 amino acids long. V was clipped by 5 bases and J by 6 bases, with 8 bases between them. CDR3 sequence: CASSLRGNIQYF. CDR3 DNA sequence: TGTGCCAGCAGCCTTAGAGGAAACATTCAGTACTTC.

This chain's CDR3 is CASSGGEAQVGEQFF. The CDR3 DNA reads TGCGCCAGCAGCGGAGGAGAAGCTCAGGTGGGTGAGCAGTTCTTC. The chain joins TRBV5-1 to TRBJ2-1; perhaps TRBD2 as D (5 bases). Germline CDR1 is SGHRS and CDR2 is YFSETQ. Trimming cost V 4 bases and J 9 bases, with 20 bases left between them. This CDR3 is built from 15 residues.

This clone was observed a single time. The rearrangement joins TRBV5-8 to TRBJ2-3, with 7 bases fitting TRBD2. Trimming took 0 bases from V and 6 from J; bases not matched to a gene: 4. The CDR3 spans 14 residues. Germline V gene data show CDR1 as SGHTS and CDR2 as YDEGEE. In DNA form, the CDR3 reads TGTGCCAGCAGCTTGGGTGATAGCGGGGATACGCAGTATTTT. This translates into CASSLGDSGDTQYF.

DNA for the CDR3: TGCGCCAGCAGCCCCAGGGGCAAGAGCTCCTACAATGAGCAGTTCTTC. Its protein product is CASSPRGKSSYNEQFF. V is TRBV5-1 and J is TRBJ2-1; tentative D call: TRBD1 (6 bases). Germline V gives CDR1 SGHRS, CDR2 YFSETQ. V lost 4 bases, J lost 0 bases, and 14 bases lay in between. The CDR3 spans 16 residues.

V and J are TRBV28 and TRBJ2-1; TRBD2 agrees at 11 bases. The CDR3 loop spans 17 amino acids. V was pared by 6 bases and J by 0 bases, with 7 bases of the junction left unmatched. From germline, CDR1 is MDHEN and CDR2 SYDVKM. CDR3 region: CASSLLGLADSYNEQFF. For the CDR3, the DNA is TGTGCCAGCAGCCTCTTGGGACTAGCGGACTCCTACAATGAGCAGTTCTTC. Together with reference TRBV28 and TRBJ2-1, the CDR3 gives the full variable domain: DVKVTQSSRYLVKRTGEKVFLECVQDMDHENMFWYRQDPGLGLRLIYFSYDVKMKEKGDIPEGYSVSREKKERFSLILESASTNQTSMYLCASSLLGLADSYNEQFFGPGTRLTVL.

The V gene is TRBV7-2, the J gene TRBJ2-5; 9 bases are a match to TRBD1. CDR3 length equals 14 residues. The germline V gene has CDR1 SGHTA and CDR2 FQGNSA. The V gene end was trimmed by 5 bases and the J gene end by 4 bases; junction bases not matched to a gene: 5. CDR3 in DNA: TGTGCCAGCAGCCCACAGGGGGCAGGAGAGACCCAGTACTTC. This gives the protein CASSPQGAGETQYF.

The J gene is TRBJ2-7, the V gene TRBV7-9, with no clear D. CDR1 and CDR2 from the germline V gene are SEHNR and FQNEAQ (reference sequence). The CDR3 has 14 amino acids. Trimming pared 5 bases from V and 2 bases from J, leaving 13 bases between. The CDR3 nucleotides are TGTGCCAGCAGCACAACTCGGCCCCCCTACGAGCAGTACTTC. It encodes CASSTTRPPYEQYF.

This chain joins TRBV15 and TRBJ1-4; 7 bases match TRBD1. The V gene's germline CDR1 is LNHNV and CDR2 YYDKDF (reference sequence). This CDR3 comprises 15 residues. Unmatched junction bases numbered 7, after V lost 4 bases and J lost 5 bases. The CDR3 region is CATSTPGQMNEKLFF. The CDR3 nucleotides read TGTGCCACCAGCACCCCGGGACAGATGAATGAAAAACTGTTTTTT.

The chain links TRBV27 to TRBJ1-5; D possibly corresponds to TRBD1 (5 bases). Germline V gene data show CDR1 as MNHEY and CDR2 as SMNVEV (reference sequence). V was pared by 6 bases and J by 3 bases, with 9 bases between. The CDR3 sequence is 13 residues long. The CDR3 sequence: CASRKTDNQPQHF. The CDR3 bases are TGTGCCAGCAGGAAGACAGACAATCAGCCCCAGCATTTT.

The J gene is TRBJ2-3, the V gene TRBV5-6; 10 bases match TRBD2. The CDR3 length is 16 residues. The J segment lost 1 base and the V segment lost 0 bases, leaving 2 bases of the junction unmatched. Germline CDR1 SGHDT, CDR2 YYEEEE. CDR3 coding DNA: TGTGCCAGCAGCTTGGGGACTAGCGGCCGCACAGATACGCAGTATTTT. Protein sequence: CASSLGTSGRTDTQYF. Full variable domain (outside the CDR3, taken from reference TRBV5-6 and TRBJ2-3): DAGVTQSPTHLIKTRGQQVTLRCSPKSGHDTVSWYQQALGQGPQFIFQYYEEEERQRGNFPDRFSGHQFPNYSSELNVNALLLGDSALYLCASSLGTSGRTDTQYFGPGTRLTVL.

The CDR3: CSVGELEAFF. The CDR3 DNA follows: TGCAGCGTTGGGGAACTTGAAGCTTTCTTT. V usage is TRBV29-1 and J usage is TRBJ1-1; D uncertain. The CDR3 has 10 amino acids. The V end was cut by 4 bases, the J end by 7 bases, with 7 bases between. Looked up from germline, CDR1 is SQVTM and CDR2 is ANQGSEA. Based on the CDR3 plus reference TRBV29-1 and TRBJ1-1, the full variable domain is SAVISQKPSRDICQRGTSLTIQCQVDSQVTMMFWYRQQPGQSLTLIATANQGSEATYESGFVIDKFPISRPNLTFSTLTVSNMSPEDSSIYLCSVGELEAFFGQGTRLTVV.

The rearrangement links TRBV4-1 to TRBJ2-7; D not certain. The V end was cut by 1 base, the J end by 2 bases, with 12 bases between. This CDR3 comprises 15 residues. Germline CDR1 MGHRA, CDR2 YSYEKL. CDR3 DNA: TGCGCCAGCAGCCAAGGGCCTCCAGGAACCTACGAGCAGTACTTC. Its protein product is CASSQGPPGTYEQYF.

The rearrangement links TRBV4-1 to TRBJ2-7; maybe TRBD1 (5 bases). Germline CDR1 is MGHRA and CDR2 is YSYEKL. The CDR3 consists of 16 residues. V was shortened by 4 bases and J by 2 bases, with 18 bases between the two germline ends. CDR3 residues: CASSRQPTGLTYEQYF. The CDR3 bases are TGCGCCAGCAGCCGGCAACCCACAGGTCTAACCTACGAGCAGTACTTC.

The rearrangement links TRBV18 to TRBJ2-7; D is undetermined. There are 15 residues in the CDR3. V gave up 2 bases and J gave up 0 bases, with 11 bases separating them. Germline values: CDR1 KGHSH, CDR2 LQKENI. DNA of the CDR3: TGTGCCAGCTCACCAGGGCAAGCCGGCTCCTACGAGCAGTACTTC. Its protein is CASSPGQAGSYEQYF.

The chain carries TRBV5-1 and TRBJ1-6; D uncertain. Trimming pared 4 bases from V and 8 bases from J, leaving 10 bases between. The CDR3 has 13 amino acids. Germline CDR1 is SGHRS and CDR2 is YFSETQ. As DNA, the CDR3 is TGCGCCAGCAGCCCACTCGGGGATTCACCCCTCCACTTT. Encoded protein: CASSPLGDSPLHF.